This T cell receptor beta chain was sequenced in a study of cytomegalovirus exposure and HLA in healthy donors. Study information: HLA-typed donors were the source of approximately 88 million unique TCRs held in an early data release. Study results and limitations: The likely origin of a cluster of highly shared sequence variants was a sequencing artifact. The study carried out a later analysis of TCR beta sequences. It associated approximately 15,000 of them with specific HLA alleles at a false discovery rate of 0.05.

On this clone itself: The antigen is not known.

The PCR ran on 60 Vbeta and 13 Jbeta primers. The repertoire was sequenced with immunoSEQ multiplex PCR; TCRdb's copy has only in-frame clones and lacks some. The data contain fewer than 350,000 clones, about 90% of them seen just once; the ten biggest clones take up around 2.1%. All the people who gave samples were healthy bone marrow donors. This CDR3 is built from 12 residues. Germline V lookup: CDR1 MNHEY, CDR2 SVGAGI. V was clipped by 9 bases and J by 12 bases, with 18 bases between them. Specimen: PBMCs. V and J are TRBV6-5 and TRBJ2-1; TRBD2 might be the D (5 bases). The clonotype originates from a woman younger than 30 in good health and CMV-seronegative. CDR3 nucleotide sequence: TGTGCCAGTGCCTTACCGGGATCTCGGCAGTTCTTC. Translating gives CASALPGSRQFF.